The rows below give T cell receptor beta chains drawn from one sample of a study of T cell repertoires in cytomegalovirus infection. No cognate antigen is known for these TCRs. TCRdb re-analysed the reads in MiXCR, keeping a single row per CDR3 protein. The sample contains about 890,000 distinct CDR3 sequences, around a third of which appear only once. The sample here was cultured CD8+ T cells from PBMCs, taken from culture after CMV antigen stimulation. These receptors all stem from a human donor in good health (CMV status not recorded). Some clones in this sample may be carry-over from other donors' samples. Each CDR3 is given with its conserved first and last residue. Fields, in order: clone size, J gene, D gene, V gene, CDR3 DNA, CDR3 protein. A D gene is named only where the DNA matches it firmly. The size field is filled for only some rows; it gives once, few, many or a size class.

few | TRBJ2-3 | . | TRBV12-3/TRBV12-4 | TGTGCCAGCCGCGGGACTCCCATTGGCACAGATACGCAGTATTTT | CASRGTPIGTDTQYF
. | TRBJ2-7 | . | TRBV20-1 | TGCAGTGCTAGAGTTTACGGCAGGGCAGCCTACGAGCAGTACTTC | CSARVYGRAAYEQYF
few | TRBJ2-5 | TRBD1 | TRBV12-3/TRBV12-4 | TGTGCCAGCAGTCCAGATAGACAGGGGGCTAGGGAGACCCAGTACTTC | CASSPDRQGARETQYF
many | TRBJ2-3 | . | TRBV7-2 | TGTGCCAGCAGCTCCTTAGAAGGCATCACAGATACGCAGTATTTT | CASSSLEGITDTQYF
. | TRBJ1-1 | . | TRBV6-1 | TGTGCCAGCAGTGCCCACGGGAACACTGAAGCTTTCTTT | CASSAHGNTEAFF
. | TRBJ2-4 | . | TRBV10-3 | TGTGTCACAGAGGGGGTAGCCAAAAACATTCAGTACTTC | CVTEGVAKNIQYF
few | TRBJ1-6 | TRBD1 | TRBV27 | TGTGCCAGCAGTTTACCGGACAGGGGTTCACCCCTCCACTTT | CASSLPDRGSPLHF
. | TRBJ1-2 | . | TRBV6-1 | TGTGCCAGCAGTGAAGCGGACCGACCAGGCACCTATGGCTACACCTTC | CASSEADRPGTYGYTF
. | TRBJ1-2 | TRBD1 | TRBV20-1 | TGCAGTGCTAGAGATCCGGCGGGACAGAACTATGGCTACACCTTC | CSARDPAGQNYGYTF
. | TRBJ2-7 | . | TRBV5-5 | TGTGCCAGCAGCTTGATTGGTCGGGGAGAATACTATCACGAGCAGTACTTC | CASSLIGRGEYYHEQYF
. | TRBJ2-1 | TRBD2 | TRBV18 | TGTGCCAGCTCACCACTGGACTTCGGACTAGCGGGAGAATACAATGAGCAGTTCTTC | CASSPLDFGLAGEYNEQFF
few | TRBJ1-5 | . | TRBV27 | TGTGCCAGCAGTTTATCGACGGGGGTTCAGCCCCAGCATTTT | CASSLSTGVQPQHF
. | TRBJ1-6 | TRBD1 | TRBV2 | TGTGCCAGCAGTCTCTCGGGACAGCGATTGAGCTCCTATAATTCACCCCTCCACTTT | CASSLSGQRLSSYNSPLHF
few | TRBJ1-2 | . | TRBV7-2 | TGTGCCAGCAGCTCCGGAAGGCGGGGGGCTGCTTGGGGCTACACCTTC | CASSSGRRGAAWGYTF
many | TRBJ2-1 | TRBD1 | TRBV5-6 | TGTGCCAGCAGCTTGGAGTTTTTGGGACAGGACTACAATGAGCAGTTCTTC | CASSLEFLGQDYNEQFF
many | TRBJ2-1 | TRBD2 | TRBV7-8 | TGTGCCAGCAGCTTAAGGCCGGGACTAGCAATCAATGAGCAGTTCTTC | CASSLRPGLAINEQFF
. | TRBJ2-5 | . | TRBV28 | TGTGCCAGCAGCCCCCAGTGGTTACGGGAGACCCAGTACTTC | CASSPQWLRETQYF
many | TRBJ2-4 | . | TRBV11-1 | TGTGCCAGCAGCTTAAACGAGGGTTCCAAAAACATTCAGTACTTC | CASSLNEGSKNIQYF
few | TRBJ1-2 | TRBD1 | TRBV7-9 | TGTGCCAGCAACCGCGACAGGGCGCATGGCTACACCTTC | CASNRDRAHGYTF
many | TRBJ1-1 | TRBD1 | TRBV5-6 | TGTGCCAGCAGCCCGGACAGGGGAGGCACTGAAGCTTTCTTT | CASSPDRGGTEAFF
few | TRBJ2-1 | TRBD1 | TRBV29-1 | TGCAGCGTTAGGACAGGGGGAAATGAGCAGTTCTTC | CSVRTGGNEQFF
once | TRBJ2-2 | . | TRBV7-9 | TGTGCCAGCATCGACCTGGGGGGGAACACCGGGGAGCTGTTTTTT | CASIDLGGNTGELFF
few | TRBJ2-7 | . | TRBV10-3 | TGTGCCATCAGTGAGTTGGGGGACGGCGAGCAGTACTTC | CAISELGDGEQYF
few | TRBJ1-1 | TRBD1 | TRBV7-9 | TGTGCCAGCAGCCCCCAGGGGGGAGGACGGGGCACTGAAGCTTTCTTT | CASSPQGGGRGTEAFF
. | TRBJ2-7 | TRBD1 | TRBV19 | TGTGCCAGTAGTAACCGGGACAGGGGGACCTACGAGCAGTACTTC | CASSNRDRGTYEQYF
. | TRBJ2-1 | TRBD1 | TRBV5-4 | TGTGCCAGCAGCTCCCAGGTGACAGGGAACCATGAGCAGTTCTTC | CASSSQVTGNHEQFF
many | TRBJ2-7 | TRBD1 | TRBV5-1 | TGCGCCAGCAGCCGTAGAGTCGGGACAGGGGATTTCTACGAGCAGTACTTC | CASSRRVGTGDFYEQYF
few | TRBJ1-2 | TRBD1 | TRBV6-4 | TGTGCCAGCAGCGTTAATCCCGGGACAGGGGTAGGCTACACCTTC | CASSVNPGTGVGYTF
few | TRBJ2-6 | . | TRBV10-3 | TGTGCCATCAGTGAGACAGGGGAGGGGAGCTCTGGGGCCAACGTCCTGACTTTC | CAISETGEGSSGANVLTF
few | TRBJ2-7 | TRBD1 | TRBV7-9 | TGTGCCAGCAGCCCGGGGACAGTTCAGTACTTC | CASSPGTVQYF
. | TRBJ2-3 | TRBD2 | TRBV15 | TGTGCCACCAGCAGGGATTCTAGCGGGGGGGCCTCACATACTACGCAGTATTTT | CATSRDSSGGASHTTQYF
many | TRBJ1-1 | . | TRBV7-3 | TGTGCCAGCAGCTTACCGCCGTACACTGAAGCTTTCTTT | CASSLPPYTEAFF
few | TRBJ2-5 | TRBD2 | TRBV20-1 | TGCAGTGCTAGACCCCTTGGTGAGGGCGGGGGGAATGAATGGGAGACCCAGTACTTC | CSARPLGEGGGNEWETQYF
. | TRBJ1-1 | TRBD1 | TRBV27 | TGTGCCAGCAGTCCGGGGACAGGGAACGAAGCTTTCTTT | CASSPGTGNEAFF
few | TRBJ2-6 | TRBD1 | TRBV7-6 | TGTGCCAGCAGCTTATATACACAGGGGGCGCAGGTGGAAGGTGTCTCTGGGGCCAACGTCCTGACTTTC | CASSLYTQGAQVEGVSGANVLTF
. | TRBJ2-5 | . | TRBV7-4 | TGTGCCAGCAGCCCCCCCGGGAGAATCCAAGAGACCCAGTACTTC | CASSPPGRIQETQYF
. | TRBJ2-1 | TRBD2 | TRBV6-2/TRBV6-3 | TGTGCCAGCAGTCACGAGACTAGCGGGATGCCCTACAATGAGCAGTTCTTC | CASSHETSGMPYNEQFF
few | TRBJ1-2 | TRBD1 | TRBV19 | TGTGCCAGTAGTATCCTCAAGGACAGGGGCAACTATGGCTACACCTTC | CASSILKDRGNYGYTF
few | TRBJ2-4 | . | TRBV4-3 | TGCGCCAGCAGCCAAGATTCCGGTAAAAACATTCAGTACTTC | CASSQDSGKNIQYF